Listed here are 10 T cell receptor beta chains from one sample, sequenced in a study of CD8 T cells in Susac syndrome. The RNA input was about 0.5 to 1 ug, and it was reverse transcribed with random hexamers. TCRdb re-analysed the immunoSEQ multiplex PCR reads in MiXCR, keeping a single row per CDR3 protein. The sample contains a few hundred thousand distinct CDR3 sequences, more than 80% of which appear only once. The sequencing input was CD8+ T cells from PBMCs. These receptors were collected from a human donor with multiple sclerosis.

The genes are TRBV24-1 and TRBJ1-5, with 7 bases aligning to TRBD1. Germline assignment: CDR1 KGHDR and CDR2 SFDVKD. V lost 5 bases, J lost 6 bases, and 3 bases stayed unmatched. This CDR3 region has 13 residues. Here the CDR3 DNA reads TGTGCCACCAGTGCAGGGGGTACTCAGCCCCAGCATTTT. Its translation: CATSAGGTQPQHF.

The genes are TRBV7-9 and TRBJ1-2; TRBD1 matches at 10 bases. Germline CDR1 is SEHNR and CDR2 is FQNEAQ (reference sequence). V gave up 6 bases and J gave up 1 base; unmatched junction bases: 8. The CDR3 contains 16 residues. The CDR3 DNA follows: TGTGCCAGCAGGCCTAACGACAGGGGGCATAACTATGGCTACACCTTC. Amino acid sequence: CASRPNDRGHNYGYTF. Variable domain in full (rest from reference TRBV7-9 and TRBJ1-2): DTGVSQNPRHKITKRGQNVTFRCDPISEHNRLYWYRQTLGQGPEFLTYFQNEAQLEKSRLLSDRFSAERPKGSFSTLEIQRTEQGDSAMYLCASRPNDRGHNYGYTFGSGTRLTVV.

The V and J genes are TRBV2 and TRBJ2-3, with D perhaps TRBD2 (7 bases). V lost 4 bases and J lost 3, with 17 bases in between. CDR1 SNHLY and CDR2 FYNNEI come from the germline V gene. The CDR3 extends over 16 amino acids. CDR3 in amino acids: CASSGGPGGGTDTQYF. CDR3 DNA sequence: TGTGCCAGCAGTGGAGGACCGGGGGGCGGAACAGATACGCAGTATTTT.

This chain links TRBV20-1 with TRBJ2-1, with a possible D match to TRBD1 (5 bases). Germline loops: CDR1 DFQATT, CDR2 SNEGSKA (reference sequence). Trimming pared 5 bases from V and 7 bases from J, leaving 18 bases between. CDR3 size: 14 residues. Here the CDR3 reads CSARRRGRLNEQFF. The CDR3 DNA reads TGCAGTGCTCGAAGAAGGGGTAGGCTTAATGAGCAGTTCTTC.

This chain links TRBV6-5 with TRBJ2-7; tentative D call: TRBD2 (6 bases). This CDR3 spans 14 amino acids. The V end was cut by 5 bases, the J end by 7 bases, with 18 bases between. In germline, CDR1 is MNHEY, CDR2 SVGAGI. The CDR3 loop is CASSPTGVGVEQYF. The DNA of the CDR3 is TGTGCCAGCAGTCCCACGGGGGTTGGAGTAGAGCAGTACTTC.

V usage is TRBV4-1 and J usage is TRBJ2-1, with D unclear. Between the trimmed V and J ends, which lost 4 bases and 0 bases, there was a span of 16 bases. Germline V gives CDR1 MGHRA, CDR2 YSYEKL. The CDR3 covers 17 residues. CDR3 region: CASSPARVAASYNEQFF. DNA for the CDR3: TGCGCCAGCAGCCCAGCCCGAGTGGCGGCCTCCTACAATGAGCAGTTCTTC.

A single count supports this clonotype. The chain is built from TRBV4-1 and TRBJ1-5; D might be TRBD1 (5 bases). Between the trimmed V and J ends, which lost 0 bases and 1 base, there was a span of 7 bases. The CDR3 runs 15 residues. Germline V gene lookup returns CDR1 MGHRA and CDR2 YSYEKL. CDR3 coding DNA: TGCGCCAGCAGCCAAGAGGGGCGGAGCAATCAGCCCCAGCATTTT. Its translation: CASSQEGRSNQPQHF.

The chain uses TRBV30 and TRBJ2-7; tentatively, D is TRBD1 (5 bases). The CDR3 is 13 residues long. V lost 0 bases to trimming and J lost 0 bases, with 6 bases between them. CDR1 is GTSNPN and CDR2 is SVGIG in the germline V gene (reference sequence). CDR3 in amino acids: CAWSVGHSYEQYF. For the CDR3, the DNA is TGTGCCTGGAGTGTAGGACACTCCTACGAGCAGTACTTC.

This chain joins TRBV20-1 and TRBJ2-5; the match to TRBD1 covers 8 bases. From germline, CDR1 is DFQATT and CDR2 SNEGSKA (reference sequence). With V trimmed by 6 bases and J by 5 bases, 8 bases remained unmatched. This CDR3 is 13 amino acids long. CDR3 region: CSAYGQGVETQYF. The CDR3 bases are TGCAGTGCCTACGGACAGGGTGTGGAGACCCAGTACTTC.

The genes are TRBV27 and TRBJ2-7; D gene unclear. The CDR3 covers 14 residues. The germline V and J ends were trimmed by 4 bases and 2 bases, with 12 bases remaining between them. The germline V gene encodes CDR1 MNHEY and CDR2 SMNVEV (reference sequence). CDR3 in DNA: TGTGCCAGCAGTTACGCCCCTGGAACCTACGAGCAGTACTTC. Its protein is CASSYAPGTYEQYF.